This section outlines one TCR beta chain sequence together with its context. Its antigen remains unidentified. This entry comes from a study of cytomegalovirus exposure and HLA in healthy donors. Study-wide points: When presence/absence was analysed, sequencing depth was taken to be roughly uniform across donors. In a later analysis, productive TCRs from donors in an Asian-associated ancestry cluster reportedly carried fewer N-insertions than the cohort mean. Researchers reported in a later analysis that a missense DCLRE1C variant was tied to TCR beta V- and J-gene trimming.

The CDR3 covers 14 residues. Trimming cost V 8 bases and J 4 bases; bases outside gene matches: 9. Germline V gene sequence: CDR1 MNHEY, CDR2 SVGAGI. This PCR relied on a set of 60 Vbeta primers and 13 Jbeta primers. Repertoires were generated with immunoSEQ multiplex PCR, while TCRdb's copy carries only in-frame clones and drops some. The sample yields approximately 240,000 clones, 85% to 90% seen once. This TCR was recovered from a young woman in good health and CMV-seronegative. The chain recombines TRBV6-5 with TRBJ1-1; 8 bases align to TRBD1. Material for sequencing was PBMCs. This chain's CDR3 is CASLVQGAVTEAFF. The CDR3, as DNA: TGTGCCAGCTTGGTCCAGGGGGCTGTCACTGAAGCTTTCTTT.